The 29 T cell receptor beta chains below come from one sample, sequenced in a study of blood T cell repertoires in COVID-19. Using immunoSEQ multiplex PCR, the repertoire was profiled, and TCRdb retains in-frame clones only, with some absent. The data hold about 210,000 clones, with more than 70% observed a single time. Input material: PBMCs or T cells enriched from blood (not recorded which). The receptor set was obtained from a man aged 40-49 years with acute COVID-19.

The chain joins TRBV18 to TRBJ1-4; perhaps TRBD1 as D (5 bases). In germline, CDR1 is KGHSH, CDR2 LQKENI. The CDR3 runs to 14 residues. Trimming removed 5 bases at V and 1 base at J, with 8 bases between. The DNA for the CDR3 is TGTGCCAGCTCAGCCAGGGAAACTAATGAAAAACTGTTTTTT. Translation: CASSARETNEKLFF. Supplemented by reference TRBV18 and TRBJ1-4, the full variable domain reads NAGVMQNPRHLVRRRGQEARLRCSPMKGHSHVYWYRQLPEEGLKFMVYLQKENIIDESGMPKERFSAEFPKEGPSILRIQQVVRGDSAAYFCASSARETNEKLFFGSGTQLSVL.

The J gene is TRBJ2-3, the V gene TRBV4-3, with a possible D match to TRBD2 (5 bases). Trimming cost V 6 bases and J 6 bases, with 16 bases left between them. There are 14 residues in the CDR3. Germline V lookup: CDR1 LGHNA, CDR2 YSLEER. This chain's CDR3 is CASRGGSYADTQYF. Written as DNA, the CDR3 is TGCGCCAGCAGGGGCGGGTCTTATGCGGATACGCAGTATTTT.

J is TRBJ1-1 and V is TRBV5-1; D remains unclear. V was shortened by 2 bases and J by 8 bases, with 22 bases between the two germline ends. Germline V gene sequence: CDR1 SGHRS, CDR2 YFSETQ. The CDR3 sequence is 16 residues long. The chain's CDR3 is CASSLGGTGRVFEAFF. The CDR3 bases are TGCGCCAGCAGCTTAGGCGGCACGGGGAGGGTCTTCGAAGCTTTCTTT. Complete variable domain (other parts from reference TRBV5-1 and TRBJ1-1): KAGVTQTPRYLIKTRGQQVTLSCSPISGHRSVSWYQQTPGQGLQFLFEYFSETQRNKGNFPGRFSGRQFSNSRSEMNVSTLELGDSALYLCASSLGGTGRVFEAFFGQGTRLTVV.

The V and J genes are TRBV7-9 and TRBJ2-7; D ambiguous. V dropped 3 bases and J dropped 5 bases, with 11 bases sitting between them. The CDR3 runs to 13 residues. In germline, CDR1 is SEHNR, CDR2 FQNEAQ (reference sequence). The CDR3 here is CASSFTLGNEQYF. CDR3 sequence (DNA): TGTGCCAGCAGCTTTACCCTCGGTAACGAGCAGTACTTC. The full variable domain, in which reference TRBV7-9 and TRBJ2-7 provide the parts outside the CDR3, is DTGVSQNPRHKITKRGQNVTFRCDPISEHNRLYWYRQTLGQGPEFLTYFQNEAQLEKSRLLSDRFSAERPKGSFSTLEIQRTEQGDSAMYLCASSFTLGNEQYFGPGTRLTVT.

The chain is built from TRBV6-2 or TRBV6-3 and TRBJ2-7, with D tentatively TRBD2 (6 bases). The CDR3 extends over 15 amino acids. V lost 1 base to trimming and J lost 2 bases, with 12 bases between them. CDR1 and CDR2 from the germline V gene are MNHEY and SVGEGT. The CDR3 reads CASSYFGGGTYEQYF. The CDR3 coding sequence is TGTGCCAGCAGTTACTTCGGGGGAGGCACCTACGAGCAGTACTTC.

The chain combines TRBV7-2 with TRBJ2-7; a possible D gene is TRBD2 (5 bases). V lost 5 bases and J 5 bases, leaving 16 bases between the germline ends. The CDR3 consists of 14 residues. CDR1 is SGHTA and CDR2 is FQGNSA in the germline V gene. The CDR3 here is CASSVTRDGDEQYF. For the CDR3, the DNA is TGTGCCAGCAGCGTCACGAGGGATGGGGACGAGCAGTACTTC.

This sequence joins TRBV5-1 and TRBJ1-2, with D possibly being TRBD1 (6 bases). The germline gives CDR1 SGHRS, CDR2 YFSETQ. The CDR3 is 14 residues long. The V gene lost 7 bases and the J gene lost 4 bases, with 17 bases spanning the gap. In nucleotides, the CDR3 is TGCGCCAGCCGTAAGGAACAGGGAAGCTATGGCTACACCTTC. This gives the protein CASRKEQGSYGYTF.

The V and J genes are TRBV5-8 and TRBJ1-5; 7 bases line up with TRBD1. With 5 bases clipped from V and 6 bases from J, the junction kept 11 bases outside the gene matches. Looked up from germline, CDR1 is SGHTS and CDR2 is YDEGEE. CDR3 size: 15 residues. CDR3 sequence (DNA): TGTGCCAGCAGTTACGGACAGGTTCAATCTCAGCCCCAGCATTTT. Translation: CASSYGQVQSQPQHF. Full variable domain (outside the CDR3, taken from reference TRBV5-8 and TRBJ1-5): EAGVTQSPTHLIKTRGQQATLRCSPISGHTSVYWYQQALGLGLQFLLWYDEGEERNRGNFPPRFSGRQFPNYSSELNVNALELEDSALYLCASSYGQVQSQPQHFGDGTRLSIL.

The chain uses TRBV5-5 and TRBJ1-1; D perhaps matches TRBD1 (5 bases). Between the trimmed V and J ends, which lost 4 bases and 0 bases, there was a span of 10 bases. In germline, CDR1 is SGHKS, CDR2 YYEKEE (reference sequence). The CDR3 covers 14 residues. CDR3 bases: TGTGCCAGCAGCCCGGCGACAGTGAACACTGAAGCTTTCTTT. It is translated as CASSPATVNTEAFF. The variable domain in full, completed from reference TRBV5-5 and TRBJ1-1, reads DAGVTQSPTHLIKTRGQQVTLRCSPISGHKSVSWYQQVLGQGPQFIFQYYEKEERGRGNFPDRFSARQFPNYSSELNVNALLLGDSALYLCASSPATVNTEAFFGQGTRLTVV.

The rearrangement uses TRBV5-1 and TRBJ2-5; 10 bases match TRBD2. The germline V gene has CDR1 SGHRS and CDR2 YFSETQ. V lost 4 bases to trimming and J lost 1 base; unmatched junction nucleotides: 7. CDR3 size: 16 residues. This chain's CDR3 is CASSQGLAEIQETQYF. In DNA, the CDR3 is TGCGCCAGCAGCCAAGGACTAGCGGAGATCCAAGAGACCCAGTACTTC. The full variable domain, its missing parts supplied by reference TRBV5-1 and TRBJ2-5, is KAGVTQTPRYLIKTRGQQVTLSCSPISGHRSVSWYQQTPGQGLQFLFEYFSETQRNKGNFPGRFSGRQFSNSRSEMNVSTLELGDSALYLCASSQGLAEIQETQYFGPGTRLLVL.

V gene TRBV7-9 combines with J gene TRBJ2-1; 8 bases agree with TRBD1. This CDR3 spans 12 amino acids. Per germline, CDR1 SEHNR and CDR2 FQNEAQ (reference sequence). V trimming: 5 bases; J trimming: 7 bases; junction bases outside the gene matches: 1. Here the CDR3 reads CASSRQGNEQFF. For the CDR3, the DNA is TGTGCCAGCAGCCGACAGGGGAATGAGCAGTTCTTC.

This clone appeared a single time. V is TRBV29-1 and J is TRBJ2-6, with D unresolved. V lost 4 bases and J lost 0, with 7 bases in between. CDR3 length: 14 amino acids. Germline CDR1 and CDR2: SQVTM and ANQGSEA. The CDR3 DNA reads TGCAGCGTTGCAGGTGGCTCTGGGGCCAACGTCCTGACTTTC. Encoded protein: CSVAGGSGANVLTF. Filled out from reference TRBV29-1 and TRBJ2-6, the complete variable domain reads SAVISQKPSRDICQRGTSLTIQCQVDSQVTMMFWYRQQPGQSLTLIATANQGSEATYESGFVIDKFPISRPNLTFSTLTVSNMSPEDSSIYLCSVAGGSGANVLTFGAGSRLTVL.

The rearrangement links TRBV7-9 to TRBJ2-2; a possible D gene is TRBD2 (6 bases). CDR3 length: 15 residues. V dropped 5 bases and J dropped 4 bases, with 14 bases sitting between them. Germline lookup yields CDR1 SEHNR and CDR2 FQNEAQ (reference sequence). CDR3 amino acids: CASSIRESGTGELFF. CDR3 in DNA: TGTGCCAGCAGCATCCGGGAGTCGGGCACCGGGGAGCTGTTTTTT. Combining the CDR3 with reference TRBV7-9 and TRBJ2-2 gives the whole variable domain DTGVSQNPRHKITKRGQNVTFRCDPISEHNRLYWYRQTLGQGPEFLTYFQNEAQLEKSRLLSDRFSAERPKGSFSTLEIQRTEQGDSAMYLCASSIRESGTGELFFGEGSRLTVL.

This clone has more than one count but fewer than ten. The chain couples TRBV30 to TRBJ2-4, with 9 bases lining up with TRBD2. Germline V lookup: CDR1 GTSNPN, CDR2 SVGIG (reference sequence). This CDR3 is 15 amino acids long. V trimming: 2 bases; J trimming: 2 bases; junction bases outside the gene matches: 4. CDR3 in DNA: TGTGCCTGGAGTCTCGGGACTAGCACCAAAAACATTCAGTACTTC. Its protein is CAWSLGTSTKNIQYF.

The chain recombines TRBV3-1 (or the pseudogene TRBV3-2) with TRBJ2-5; D possibly corresponds to TRBD1 (6 bases). The CDR3 runs 14 residues. Germline lookup yields CDR1 LGHDT and CDR2 YNNKEL (reference sequence). Trimming left V 6 bases short and J 5 bases short, with 16 bases between. In DNA form, the CDR3 reads TGTGCCAGCAGACAAACAGGGTCTGGGGAGACCCAGTACTTC. This codes for CASRQTGSGETQYF.

The chain links TRBV14 to TRBJ2-2; weak D call: TRBD1 (6 bases). V was clipped by 1 base and J by 4 bases, with 22 bases between them. The CDR3 covers 19 residues. The V gene's germline CDR1 is SGHDN and CDR2 FVKESK. The CDR3 bases are TGTGCCAGCAGCCAAGCATTCGGACAGCCTACCTCCCGCACCGGGGAGCTGTTTTTT. It codes for CASSQAFGQPTSRTGELFF.

This clone was seen only a few times. The V call is TRBV4-1, the J call TRBJ2-1; possibly TRBD2 for D (6 bases). Germline values: CDR1 MGHRA, CDR2 YSYEKL. This CDR3 contains 15 residues. V was trimmed by 1 base and J by 3 bases, leaving 10 bases between them. CDR3 region: CASSQVADDYNEQFF. CDR3 nucleotide sequence: TGCGCCAGCAGCCAAGTAGCGGACGACTACAATGAGCAGTTCTTC.

This chain connects TRBV18 to TRBJ2-7, with 8 bases that match TRBD1. With 3 bases clipped from V and 6 bases from J, the junction kept 13 bases outside the gene matches. The CDR3 sequence is 16 residues long. Germline V gene data show CDR1 as KGHSH and CDR2 as LQKENI. CDR3 sequence reads: CASSPTRHRTGLEQYF. CDR3 DNA: TGTGCCAGCTCACCGACTCGACATAGGACAGGGCTCGAGCAGTACTTC.

The V gene is TRBV25-1, the J gene TRBJ1-2, with 9 bases lining up with TRBD1. In germline, CDR1 is MGHDK, CDR2 SYGVNS. The CDR3 sequence is 12 residues long. V was clipped by 2 bases and J by 10 bases; unmatched bases: 2. The CDR3 protein is CASSERTGAYTF. The CDR3 nucleotides are TGTGCCAGCAGTGAACGGACAGGGGCCTACACCTTC.

The V gene is TRBV28, the J gene TRBJ2-1, with TRBD2 identical over 7 bases. Germline trimming cut 5 bases from V and 2 bases from J; bases unmatched to any gene: 0. Germline CDR1 MDHEN, CDR2 SYDVKM. The CDR3 is 13 residues long. The CDR3: CASSAGAYNEQFF. The CDR3 nucleotides are TGTGCCAGCAGTGCGGGAGCCTACAATGAGCAGTTCTTC.

In its sample, this clone was seen a few times. The V call is TRBV9, the J call TRBJ2-2, with D unresolved. The CDR3 covers 12 residues. Trimming cost V 3 bases and J 4 bases, with 4 bases left between them. The germline V gene encodes CDR1 SGDLS and CDR2 YYNGEE. CDR3 sequence (DNA): TGTGCCAGCAGCGCCCTCACCGGGGAGCTGTTTTTT. Encoded protein: CASSALTGELFF.

This clone was picked up one time. Written as DNA, the CDR3 is TGTGCCAGCAGCCCGGACAGGGATGAGTTTGGCTACACCTTC. Protein product: CASSPDRDEFGYTF. V and J are TRBV7-2 and TRBJ1-2; TRBD1 matches at 8 bases. Germline CDR1 SGHTA, CDR2 FQGNSA. This CDR3 has 14 residues. Trimming took 5 bases from V and 7 from J; bases not matched to a gene: 9.

This chain links TRBV23-1 with TRBJ2-2; no reliable D call. TRBV23-1 is an ORF, with its function uncertain. This CDR3 comprises 15 residues. With 2 bases removed from V and 2 bases from J, the gap between germline ends came to 9 bases. Written as DNA, the CDR3 is TGCGCCAGCAGTCAACAGGTGCCCAACACCGGGGAGCTGTTTTTT. It codes for CASSQQVPNTGELFF.

The V gene is TRBV6-5, the J gene TRBJ2-2; 14 bases fit TRBD2. The CDR3 length is 15 residues. CDR1 and CDR2 from the germline V gene are MNHEY and SVGAGI. The V segment lost 10 bases and the J segment 9 bases; nucleotides outside the gene matches: 10. The CDR3 spells CATGLAGAQGWELFF. CDR3 DNA: TGTGCCACGGGACTAGCGGGAGCCCAAGGGTGGGAGCTGTTTTTT.

V and J are TRBV4-3 and TRBJ2-3; 7 nucleotides match TRBD2. After removal of 1 base from V and 5 bases from J, the junction contained 9 bases not matched to a gene. The CDR3 extends over 16 amino acids. Germline-derived CDR1 and CDR2 are LGHNA and YSLEER. The CDR3, as DNA: TGCGCCAGCAGCCAAGGGGGCGGGAGTTATGGAGATACGCAGTATTTT. This sequence encodes CASSQGGGSYGDTQYF.

The chain links TRBV7-2 to TRBJ2-7; D is perhaps TRBD2 (5 bases). From germline, CDR1 is SGHTA and CDR2 FQGNSA. The CDR3 sequence is 14 residues long. V was clipped by 2 bases and J by 4 bases, with 12 bases between them. CDR3 bases: TGTGCCAGCAGCTTACCCGGAGGCAGGTACGAGCAGTACTTC. It yields the protein CASSLPGGRYEQYF. The complete variable domain, with remaining parts taken from reference TRBV7-2 and TRBJ2-7, reads GAGVSQSPSNKVTEKGKDVELRCDPISGHTALYWYRQSLGQGLEFLIYFQGNSAPDKSGLPSDRFSAERTGGSVSTLTIQRTQQEDSAVYLCASSLPGGRYEQYFGPGTRLTVT.

This clone has more than one count but fewer than ten. This rearrangement joins TRBV4-2 to TRBJ1-5; D is ambiguous. V shed 1 base and J shed 0 bases, with 13 bases lying between them. CDR3 length equals 17 residues. Germline-derived CDR1 and CDR2 are LGHNA and YNFKEQ. In nucleotides, the CDR3 is TGTGCCAGCAGCCAAGGACTTTTCGGTTATAGCAATCAGCCCCAGCATTTT. Protein: CASSQGLFGYSNQPQHF.

The genes are TRBV11-2 and TRBJ2-2; D is ambiguous. V was pared by 2 bases and J by 5 bases, with 9 bases between. Germline V gene lookup returns CDR1 SGHAT and CDR2 FQNNGV. The CDR3 consists of 14 residues. CDR3 in DNA: TGTGCCAGCAGCTTAACGAGGTCAACCGGGGAGCTGTTTTTT. It translates to CASSLTRSTGELFF.

J is TRBJ2-3 and V is TRBV9, with 10 bases fitting TRBD1. From germline, CDR1 is SGDLS and CDR2 YYNGEE. The CDR3 runs to 17 residues. V lost 4 bases and J lost 3; bases outside the gene matches: 11. This CDR3 reads CASSPIPGQGRTDTQYF. CDR3 coding DNA: TGTGCCAGCAGCCCGATCCCGGGACAGGGGAGGACAGATACGCAGTATTTT. The complete variable domain, with remaining parts taken from reference TRBV9 and TRBJ2-3, reads DSGVTQTPKHLITATGQRVTLRCSPRSGDLSVYWYQQSLDQGLQFLIQYYNGEERAKGNILERFSAQQFPDLHSELNLSSLELGDSALYFCASSPIPGQGRTDTQYFGPGTRLTVL.